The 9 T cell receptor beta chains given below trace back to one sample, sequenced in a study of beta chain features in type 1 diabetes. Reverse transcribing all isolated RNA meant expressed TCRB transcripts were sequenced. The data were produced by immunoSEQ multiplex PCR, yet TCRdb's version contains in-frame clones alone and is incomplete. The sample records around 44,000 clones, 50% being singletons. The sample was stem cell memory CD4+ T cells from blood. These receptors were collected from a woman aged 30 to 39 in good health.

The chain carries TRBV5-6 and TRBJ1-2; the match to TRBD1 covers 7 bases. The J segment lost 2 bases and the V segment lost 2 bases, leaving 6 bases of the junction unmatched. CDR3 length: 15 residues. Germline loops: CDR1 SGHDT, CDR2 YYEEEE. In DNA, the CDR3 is TGTGCCAGCAGCTTTTTCGACAGGGAGAACTATGGCTACACCTTC. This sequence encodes CASSFFDRENYGYTF.

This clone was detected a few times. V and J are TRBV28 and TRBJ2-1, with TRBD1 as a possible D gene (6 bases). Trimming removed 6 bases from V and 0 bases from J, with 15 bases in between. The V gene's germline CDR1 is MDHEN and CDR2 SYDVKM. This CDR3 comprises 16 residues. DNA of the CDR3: TGTGCCAGCAGACATTCAGGGGATAACTCCTACAATGAGCAGTTCTTC. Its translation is CASRHSGDNSYNEQFF.

In DNA form, the CDR3 reads TGTGCCGTTGGGCGAGGGCTAGCGGGTCAAGAGACCCAGTACTTC. Translated: CAVGRGLAGQETQYF. V is TRBV19 and J is TRBJ2-5, with 8 bases matching TRBD2. Germline trimming cut 11 bases from V and 2 bases from J; bases unmatched to any gene: 13. The germline CDR1 and CDR2 sequences are LNHDA and SQIVND (reference sequence). The CDR3 loop spans 15 amino acids.

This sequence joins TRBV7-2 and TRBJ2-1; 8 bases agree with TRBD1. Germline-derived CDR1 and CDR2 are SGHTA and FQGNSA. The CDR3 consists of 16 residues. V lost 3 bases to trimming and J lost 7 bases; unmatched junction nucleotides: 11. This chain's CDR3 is CASSFPGTGAGNEQFF. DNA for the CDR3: TGTGCCAGCAGCTTCCCCGGGACAGGTGCTGGTAATGAGCAGTTCTTC.

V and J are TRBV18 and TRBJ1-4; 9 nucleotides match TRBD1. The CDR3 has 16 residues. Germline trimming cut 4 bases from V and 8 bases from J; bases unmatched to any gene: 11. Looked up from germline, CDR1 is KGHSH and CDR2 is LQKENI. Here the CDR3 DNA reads TGTGCCAGCTCACAAAGAACCGGGACAGGGTTGGAAAAACTGTTTTTT. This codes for CASSQRTGTGLEKLFF.

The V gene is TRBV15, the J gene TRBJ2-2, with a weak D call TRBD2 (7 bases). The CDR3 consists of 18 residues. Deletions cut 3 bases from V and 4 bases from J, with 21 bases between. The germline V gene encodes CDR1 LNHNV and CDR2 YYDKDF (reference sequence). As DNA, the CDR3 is TGTGCCACCAGCAGGAAAGGGCAAGGGGGAGGGAGCACCGGGGAGCTGTTTTTT. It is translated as CATSRKGQGGGSTGELFF.

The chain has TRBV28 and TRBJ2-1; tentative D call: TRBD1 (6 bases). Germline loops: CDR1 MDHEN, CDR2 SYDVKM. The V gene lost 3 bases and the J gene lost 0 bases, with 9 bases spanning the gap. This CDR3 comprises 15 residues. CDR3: CASSFGGSSYNEQFF. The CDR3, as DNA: TGTGCCAGCAGTTTTGGGGGCAGCTCCTACAATGAGCAGTTCTTC. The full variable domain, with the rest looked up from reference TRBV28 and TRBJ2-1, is DVKVTQSSRYLVKRTGEKVFLECVQDMDHENMFWYRQDPGLGLRLIYFSYDVKMKEKGDIPEGYSVSREKKERFSLILESASTNQTSMYLCASSFGGSSYNEQFFGPGTRLTVL.

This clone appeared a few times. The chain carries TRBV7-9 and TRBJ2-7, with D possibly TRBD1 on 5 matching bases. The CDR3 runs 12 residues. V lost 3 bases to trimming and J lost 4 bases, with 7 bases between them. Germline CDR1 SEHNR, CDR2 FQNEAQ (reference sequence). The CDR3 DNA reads TGTGCCAGCAGCTTGGACATATACGAGCAGTACTTC. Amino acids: CASSLDIYEQYF.

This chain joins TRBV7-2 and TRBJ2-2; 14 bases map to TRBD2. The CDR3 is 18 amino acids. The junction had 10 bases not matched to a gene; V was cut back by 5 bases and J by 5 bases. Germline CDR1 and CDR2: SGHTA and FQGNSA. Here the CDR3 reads CASSAQPGTSGSTGELFF. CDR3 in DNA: TGTGCCAGCAGCGCCCAGCCGGGGACTAGCGGGAGTACCGGGGAGCTGTTTTTT.